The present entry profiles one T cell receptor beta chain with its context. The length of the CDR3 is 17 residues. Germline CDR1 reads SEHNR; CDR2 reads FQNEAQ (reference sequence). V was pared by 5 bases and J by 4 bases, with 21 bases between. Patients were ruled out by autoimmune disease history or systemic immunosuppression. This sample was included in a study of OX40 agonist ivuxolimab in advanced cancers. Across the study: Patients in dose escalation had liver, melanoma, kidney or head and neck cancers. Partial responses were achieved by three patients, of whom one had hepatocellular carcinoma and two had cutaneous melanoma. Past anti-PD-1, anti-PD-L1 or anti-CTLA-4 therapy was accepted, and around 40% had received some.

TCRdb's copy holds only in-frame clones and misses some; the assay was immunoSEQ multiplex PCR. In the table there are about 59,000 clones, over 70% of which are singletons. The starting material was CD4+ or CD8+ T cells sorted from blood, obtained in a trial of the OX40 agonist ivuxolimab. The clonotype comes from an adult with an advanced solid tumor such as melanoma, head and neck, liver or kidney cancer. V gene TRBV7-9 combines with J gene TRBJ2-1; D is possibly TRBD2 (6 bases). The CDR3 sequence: CASSPHIVAAFYNEQFF. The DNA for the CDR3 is TGTGCCAGCAGCCCCCATATTGTAGCGGCATTTTACAATGAGCAGTTCTTC.